These 14 T cell receptor beta chains were sequenced from one sample in a study of T cells in Graves' hyperthyroidism and ophthalmopathy. TCR beta CDR3 region amplification was performed from RNA transcripts. Initially, a first-round RT-PCR of the TCR CDR3 employed the HTBI primer set. TCRdb re-analysed the multiplex PCR reads in MiXCR, keeping a single row per CDR3 protein. The table records 600,000 to 850,000 distinct CDR3 sequences, roughly a sixth of them present only once. Sequences were obtained from blood. The source is a woman between 50 and 59 years old with Graves' hyperthyroidism that later progressed to Graves' ophthalmopathy.

The CDR3 loop reads CASSLEGVGTGYNEQFF. The DNA for the CDR3 is TGTGCCAGCAGCTTGGAAGGTGTTGGGACAGGGTACAATGAGCAGTTCTTC. The rearrangement joins TRBV5-4 to TRBJ2-1, with 9 bases identical to TRBD1. Germline CDR1 reads SGHNT; CDR2 reads YYREEE (reference sequence). V lost 0 bases to trimming and J lost 4 bases; unmatched junction nucleotides: 8. This CDR3 region has 17 residues.

This chain uses TRBV9 with TRBJ2-1; 15 bases map to TRBD2. Germline assignment: CDR1 SGDLS and CDR2 YYNGEE. V was clipped by 4 bases and J by 3 bases; unmatched bases: 5. The CDR3 is 17 residues long. The CDR3 is CASSPRTSGGGYNEQFF. The CDR3 DNA sequence: TGTGCCAGCAGCCCCCGGACTAGCGGGGGGGGCTACAATGAGCAGTTCTTC. Combining the CDR3 with reference TRBV9 and TRBJ2-1 gives the whole variable domain DSGVTQTPKHLITATGQRVTLRCSPRSGDLSVYWYQQSLDQGLQFLIQYYNGEERAKGNILERFSAQQFPDLHSELNLSSLELGDSALYFCASSPRTSGGGYNEQFFGPGTRLTVL.

This clonotype was counted a few times. The CDR3 bases are TGTGCCAGCAGCGACCGGGACAGCTTGAACACTGAAGCTTTCTTT. It codes for CASSDRDSLNTEAFF. The J gene is TRBJ1-1, the V gene TRBV9; 7 positions match TRBD1. V shed 3 bases and J 0 bases; nucleotides not matched to a gene: 5. This CDR3 has 15 residues. CDR1 and CDR2 (germline): SGDLS, YYNGEE. The full variable domain, with the rest looked up from reference TRBV9 and TRBJ1-1, is DSGVTQTPKHLITATGQRVTLRCSPRSGDLSVYWYQQSLDQGLQFLIQYYNGEERAKGNILERFSAQQFPDLHSELNLSSLELGDSALYFCASSDRDSLNTEAFFGQGTRLTVV.

This clonotype has at least ten counts. The rearrangement joins TRBV6-1 to TRBJ1-1, with D possibly matching TRBD1 (6 bases). Trimming pared 8 bases from V and 3 bases from J, leaving 16 bases between. Germline V gene data show CDR1 as MNHNS and CDR2 as SASEGT. The CDR3 covers 14 residues. The CDR3 DNA sequence: TGTGCCAGCGGAAACAGGGTCGGGGACACTGAAGCTTTCTTT. Its protein is CASGNRVGDTEAFF.

This clonotype has a count of ten or more. The chain uses TRBV20-1 and TRBJ2-3; D is uncertain. Germline V CDR1 and CDR2: DFQATT, SNEGSKA (reference sequence). With 1 base removed from V and 5 bases from J, the gap between germline ends came to 4 bases. The CDR3 covers 11 residues. The CDR3 bases are TGCAGTGCTAGAGTACGAGATACGCAGTATTTT. Translation gives CSARVRDTQYF.

CDR3 bases: TGTGCCAGCAGCGTAGATGTCGGTCTGAACACCGGGGAGCTGTTTTTT. This gives the protein CASSVDVGLNTGELFF. The chain carries TRBV9 and TRBJ2-2; D gene ambiguous. CDR3 length: 16 amino acids. Germline V CDR1 and CDR2: SGDLS, YYNGEE. Trimming took off 0 bases at V and 1 base at J, with 10 bases between the two ends.

J is TRBJ1-1 and V is TRBV6-2 or TRBV6-3; tentative D call: TRBD1 (5 bases). This CDR3 spans 15 amino acids. Germline CDR1 is MNHEY and CDR2 is SVGEGT. V lost 2 bases and J lost 2, with 12 bases in between. This CDR3 is CASSYGGRENTEAFF. For the CDR3, the DNA is TGTGCCAGCAGTTACGGCGGCAGGGAAAACACTGAAGCTTTCTTT.

This clonotype was detected only a few times. One end of the junction does not line up with germline, which may come from a read error. The chain carries TRBV6-5 and TRBJ1-2, with 9 positions matching TRBD1. The CDR3 sequence is 18 residues long. Germline CDR1 is MNHEY and CDR2 is SVGAGI. The CDR3 coding sequence is TGTGCCAGTAGTTACTACCCCTTGCGACAGGGGGAGGACTATGGCTACACCTTC. Amino acids: CASSYYPLRQGEDYGYTF.

V is TRBV27 and J is TRBJ2-1; D ambiguous. V lost 5 bases to trimming and J lost 5 bases, with 7 bases between them. Per germline, CDR1 MNHEY and CDR2 SMNVEV (reference sequence). The CDR3 extends over 12 amino acids. CDR3 nucleotides: TGTGCCAGCAGTCCCACCCACAATGAGCAGTTCTTC. It specifies CASSPTHNEQFF.

This clonotype turned up a few times. The J gene is TRBJ2-1, the V gene TRBV27, with 9 bases that match TRBD2. The CDR3 length is 15 residues. Germline values: CDR1 MNHEY, CDR2 SMNVEV (reference sequence). V dropped 7 bases and J dropped 4; count of bases not matched to a gene: 8. Here the CDR3 DNA reads TGTGCCAGCACCAATCTAGCGGGGCCGTACAATGAGCAGTTCTTC. Its translation is CASTNLAGPYNEQFF.

The rearrangement links TRBV4-1 to TRBJ2-5; D is undetermined. Trimming cost V 0 bases and J 2 bases, with 7 bases left between them. The CDR3 has 14 residues. Per the germline V gene, CDR1 is MGHRA and CDR2 is YSYEKL. CDR3: CASSQETEQETQYF. The CDR3 DNA is TGCGCCAGCAGCCAAGAAACAGAACAAGAGACCCAGTACTTC.

Only a few counts were recorded for this clonotype. The chain uses TRBV12-3 or TRBV12-4 and TRBJ2-1; D call uncertain. The V end was cut by 1 base, the J end by 8 bases, with 12 bases between. This CDR3 is built from 14 residues. The DNA for the CDR3 is TGTGCCAGCAGTTTAGGTGAAGGGTTCGATGAGCAGTTCTTC. Protein product: CASSLGEGFDEQFF.

Many counts were recorded for this clonotype. The chain has TRBV3-1 and TRBJ1-5; D is uncertain. V lost 1 base to trimming and J lost 2 bases, with 12 bases between them. This CDR3 is 16 amino acids long. Germline loops: CDR1 LGHDT, CDR2 YNNKEL (reference sequence). The CDR3 DNA is TGTGCCAGCAGCCAAGCCACGGGGATTGGCAATCAGCCCCAGCATTTT. As protein: CASSQATGIGNQPQHF.

The rearrangement links TRBV6-1 to TRBJ2-2; D call uncertain. This CDR3 spans 14 amino acids. The V end lost 6 bases, the J end lost 2 bases, and 10 bases lay between the germline ends. Germline loops: CDR1 MNHNS, CDR2 SASEGT. The CDR3 is CASSPNSNTGELFF. The CDR3 bases are TGTGCCAGCAGCCCCAACAGTAACACCGGGGAGCTGTTTTTT.